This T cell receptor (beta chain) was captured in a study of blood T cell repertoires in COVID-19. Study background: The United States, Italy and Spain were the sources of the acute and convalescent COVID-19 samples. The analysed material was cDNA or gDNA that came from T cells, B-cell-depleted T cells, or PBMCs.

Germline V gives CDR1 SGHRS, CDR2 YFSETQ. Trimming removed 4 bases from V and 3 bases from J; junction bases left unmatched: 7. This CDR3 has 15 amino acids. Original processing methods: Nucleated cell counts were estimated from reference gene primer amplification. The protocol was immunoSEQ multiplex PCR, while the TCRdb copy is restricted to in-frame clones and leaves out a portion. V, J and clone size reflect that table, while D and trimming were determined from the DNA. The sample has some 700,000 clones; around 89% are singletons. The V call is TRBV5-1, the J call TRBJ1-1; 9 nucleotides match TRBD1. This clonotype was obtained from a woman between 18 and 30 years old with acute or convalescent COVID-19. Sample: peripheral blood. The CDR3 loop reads CASSRKTGGDTEAFF. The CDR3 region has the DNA TGCGCCAGCAGCCGGAAGACAGGGGGGGACACTGAAGCTTTCTTT.